What follows describes a single T cell receptor beta chain. Its antigen is as yet unknown. The record originates from a study of cytomegalovirus exposure and HLA in healthy donors. Study results and limitations: A later analysis revealed that TCR association rates differed between HLA loci, peaking at DRB1 and bottoming out at HLA-C. A later analysis found that most CMV-associated TCR beta chains appeared HLA-restricted.

This PCR relied on a set of 60 Vbeta primers and 13 Jbeta primers. Using immunoSEQ multiplex PCR, the repertoire was profiled, and TCRdb retains in-frame clones only, with some absent. The table shows about 300,000 clones, with roughly 89% occurring only once. Germline assignment: CDR1 KGHSH and CDR2 LQKENI. The V gene lost 0 bases and the J gene lost 1 base, with 19 bases spanning the gap. The CDR3 consists of 18 residues. The material sequenced was PBMCs. The clonotype comes from a man aged 35 to 55 in good health and CMV-seropositive. This chain joins TRBV18 and TRBJ2-7; a weak D match, TRBD2 (6 bases). CDR3 sequence: CASSPPGPAGPSSYEQYF. The CDR3 bases are TGTGCCAGCTCACCACCGGGGCCCGCGGGACCAAGTTCCTACGAGCAGTACTTC.